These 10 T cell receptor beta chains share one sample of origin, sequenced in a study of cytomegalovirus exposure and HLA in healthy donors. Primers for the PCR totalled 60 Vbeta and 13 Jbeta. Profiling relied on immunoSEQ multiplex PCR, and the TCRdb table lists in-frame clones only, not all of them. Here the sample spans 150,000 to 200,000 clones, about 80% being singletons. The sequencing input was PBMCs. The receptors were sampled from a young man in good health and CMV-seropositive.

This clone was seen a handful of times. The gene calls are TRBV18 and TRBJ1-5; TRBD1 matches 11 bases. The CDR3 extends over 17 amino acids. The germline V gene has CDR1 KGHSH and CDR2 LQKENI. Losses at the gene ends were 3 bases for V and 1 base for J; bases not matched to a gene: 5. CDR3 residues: CASSPGQGAASNQPQHF. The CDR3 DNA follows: TGTGCCAGCTCACCCGGACAGGGGGCGGCAAGCAATCAGCCCCAGCATTTT.

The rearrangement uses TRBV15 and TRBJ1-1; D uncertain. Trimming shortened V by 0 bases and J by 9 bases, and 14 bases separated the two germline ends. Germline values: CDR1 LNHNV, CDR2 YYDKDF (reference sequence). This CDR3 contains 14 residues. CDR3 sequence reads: CATSRDQAGVKAFF. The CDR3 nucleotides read TGTGCCACCAGCAGAGATCAGGCGGGAGTCAAAGCTTTCTTT.

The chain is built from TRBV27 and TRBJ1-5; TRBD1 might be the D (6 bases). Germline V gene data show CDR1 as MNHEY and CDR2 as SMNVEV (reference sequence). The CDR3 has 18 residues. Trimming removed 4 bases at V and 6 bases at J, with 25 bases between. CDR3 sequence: CASSSLTGAGGGGQPQHF. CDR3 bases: TGTGCCAGCAGTTCCCTTACGGGGGCGGGGGGCGGCGGTCAGCCCCAGCATTTT.

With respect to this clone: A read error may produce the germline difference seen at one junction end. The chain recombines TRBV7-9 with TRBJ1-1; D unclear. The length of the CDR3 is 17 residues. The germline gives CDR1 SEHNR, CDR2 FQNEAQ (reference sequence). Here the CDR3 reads CSSSLARSLQARWEAFF. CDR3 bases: TGTTCCAGCAGCTTAGCCCGGTCCTTGCAGGCCCGATGGGAAGCTTTCTTT. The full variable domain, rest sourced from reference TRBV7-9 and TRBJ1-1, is DTGVSQNPRHKITKRGQNVTFRCDPISEHNRLYWYRQTLGQGPEFLTYFQNEAQLEKSRLLSDRFSAERPKGSFSTLEIQRTEQGDSAMYLCSSSLARSLQARWEAFFGQGTRLTVV.

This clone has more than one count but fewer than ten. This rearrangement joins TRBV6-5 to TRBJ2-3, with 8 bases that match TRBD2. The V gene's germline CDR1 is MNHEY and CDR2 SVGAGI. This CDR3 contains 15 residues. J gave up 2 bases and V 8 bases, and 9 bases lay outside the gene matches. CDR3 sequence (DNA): TGTGCCAGCCGGCCCATAGCGGGGTCCACAGATACGCAGTATTTT. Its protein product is CASRPIAGSTDTQYF.

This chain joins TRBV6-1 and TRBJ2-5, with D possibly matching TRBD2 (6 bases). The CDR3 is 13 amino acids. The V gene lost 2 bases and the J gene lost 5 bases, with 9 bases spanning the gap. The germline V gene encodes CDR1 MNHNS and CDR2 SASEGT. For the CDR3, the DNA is TGTGCCAGCAGTGAAACGGGGAGGGAGACCCAGTACTTC. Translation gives CASSETGRETQYF.

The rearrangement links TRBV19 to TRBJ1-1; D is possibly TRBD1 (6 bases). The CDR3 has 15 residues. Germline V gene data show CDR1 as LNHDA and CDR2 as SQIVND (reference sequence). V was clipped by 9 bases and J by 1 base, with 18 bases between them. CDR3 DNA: TGTGCCAGCAACAGGGCGGTAGGCTCGAACACTGAAGCTTTCTTT. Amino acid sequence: CASNRAVGSNTEAFF.

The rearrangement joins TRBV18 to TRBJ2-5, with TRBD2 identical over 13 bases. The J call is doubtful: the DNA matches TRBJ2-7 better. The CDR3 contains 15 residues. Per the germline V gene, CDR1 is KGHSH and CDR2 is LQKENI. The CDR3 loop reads CASSKTSGRSYEQYF. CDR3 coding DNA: TGTGCCAGCTCAAAGACTAGCGGGAGGTCGTACGAGCAGTACTTC.

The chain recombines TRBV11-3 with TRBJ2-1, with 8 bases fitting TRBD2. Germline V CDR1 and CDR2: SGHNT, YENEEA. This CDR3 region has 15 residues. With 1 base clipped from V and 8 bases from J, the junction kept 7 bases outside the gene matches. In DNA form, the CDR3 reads TGTGCCAGCAGCTTAGTAAGCGGGGGATTTGATGAGCAGTTCTTC. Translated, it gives CASSLVSGGFDEQFF.

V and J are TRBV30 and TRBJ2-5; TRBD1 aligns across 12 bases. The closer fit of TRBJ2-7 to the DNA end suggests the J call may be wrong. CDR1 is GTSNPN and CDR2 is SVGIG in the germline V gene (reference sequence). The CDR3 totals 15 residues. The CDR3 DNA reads TGTGCCTGGAGTGTACGGGACAGGGGGCTCTACGAGCAGTACTTC. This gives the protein CAWSVRDRGLYEQYF.